Each of the 4 T cell receptor beta chains below was sequenced from the same sample in a study of blood T cell repertoires in COVID-19. Using immunoSEQ multiplex PCR, the repertoire was profiled, and TCRdb retains in-frame clones only, with some absent. The sample holds roughly 150,000 clones, 70% to 90% seen once. Material for sequencing was peripheral blood. These receptor sequences come from a woman aged 50 to 60 with COVID-19, enrolled during active disease.

The chain joins TRBV3-1 (or the pseudogene TRBV3-2) to TRBJ2-7, with 9 positions matching TRBD1. CDR1 and CDR2 (germline): LGHDT, YNNKEL (reference sequence). V dropped 8 bases and J dropped 7; count of bases not matched to a gene: 9. The CDR3 covers 13 residues. The CDR3 coding sequence is TGTGCCAGCCAGGGACAGGGAGTTAGGGAGCAGTACTTC. It codes for CASQGQGVREQYF.

The V call is TRBV20-1, the J call TRBJ2-7; TRBD2 agrees at 7 bases. The CDR3 is made up of 11 amino acids. V shed 5 bases and J 6 bases; nucleotides not matched to a gene: 4. From germline, CDR1 is DFQATT and CDR2 SNEGSKA (reference sequence). CDR3 DNA sequence: TGCAGTGCTGGGGGGGGAGGCGAGCAGTACTTC. Its protein is CSAGGGGEQYF.

V is TRBV7-9 and J is TRBJ1-2, with no clear D. The CDR3 extends over 12 amino acids. The germline gives CDR1 SEHNR, CDR2 FQNEAQ (reference sequence). The V gene lost 5 bases and the J gene lost 4 bases, with 8 bases spanning the gap. The CDR3 DNA follows: TGTGCCAGCAGCCGGGAGTTCTATGGCTACACCTTC. Translated, it gives CASSREFYGYTF. The variable domain in full, completed from reference TRBV7-9 and TRBJ1-2, reads DTGVSQNPRHKITKRGQNVTFRCDPISEHNRLYWYRQTLGQGPEFLTYFQNEAQLEKSRLLSDRFSAERPKGSFSTLEIQRTEQGDSAMYLCASSREFYGYTFGSGTRLTVV.

The V gene is TRBV30, the J gene TRBJ2-1; a possible D gene is TRBD1 (6 bases). Germline V CDR1 and CDR2: GTSNPN, SVGIG (reference sequence). The V end lost 2 bases, the J end lost 7 bases, and 12 bases lay between the germline ends. This CDR3 spans 13 amino acids. CDR3 region: CAWSPGQANEQFF. The CDR3 DNA is TGTGCCTGGAGTCCGGGACAAGCAAATGAGCAGTTCTTC.